A single TCR beta chain is shown here with its context. Its antigen is currently unknown. The PCR used 60 Vbeta and 13 Jbeta primers. Clones were sequenced by immunoSEQ multiplex PCR, and TCRdb holds only the in-frame ones, with some missing. Of about 190,000 clones in the sample, roughly 80% are singletons; the top ten hold approximately 2%. These data belong to a study of cytomegalovirus exposure and HLA in healthy donors. Findings of the study overall: A few V segments could not be told apart, such as TRBV6-2 and TRBV6-3, and were left out. According to reports, the classifier identified cytomegalovirus status with high specificity and sensitivity. TCR beta V- and J-gene trimming, according to a later analysis, was linked to a missense DCLRE1C variant. Cytomegalovirus association was listed for 170 or so TCR beta chains.

The ends were cut back, 0 bases at V and 1 base at J, with 11 bases in the middle. Germline V CDR1 and CDR2: SGDLS, YYNGEE. The CDR3 spans 15 residues. This rearrangement joins TRBV9 to TRBJ2-7, with D maybe TRBD2 (5 bases). The clonotype was recovered from a woman aged 25 to 39 in good health and CMV-seropositive. Sequenced: PBMCs. CDR3 residues: CASSVGWTLSYEQYF. The DNA of the CDR3 is TGTGCCAGCAGCGTAGGCTGGACTTTATCCTACGAGCAGTACTTC.